The 18 T cell receptor beta chains below were found in one sample sequenced in a study of OX40 agonist ivuxolimab in advanced cancers. Clones were sequenced by immunoSEQ multiplex PCR, and TCRdb holds only the in-frame ones, with some missing. The table has roughly 30,000 clones, 85% to 95% seen once. The sequenced sample was CD4+ or CD8+ T cells sorted from blood, obtained in a trial of the OX40 agonist ivuxolimab. The receptor source for this set is an adult with an advanced solid tumor such as melanoma, head and neck, liver or kidney cancer.

J is TRBJ2-1 and V is TRBV11-1; 7 bases line up with TRBD1. In germline, CDR1 is SGHAT, CDR2 FQDESV (reference sequence). The CDR3 runs 16 residues. V trimming: 1 base; J trimming: 4 bases; junction bases outside the gene matches: 7. CDR3 sequence: CASSLGGTGEYNEQFF. In DNA, the CDR3 is TGTGCCAGCAGCTTAGGCGGCACAGGGGAGTACAATGAGCAGTTCTTC.

The genes are TRBV28 and TRBJ1-1; TRBD1 might be the D (6 bases). The CDR3 contains 14 residues. V lost 6 bases and J lost 1, with 12 bases in between. In germline, CDR1 is MDHEN, CDR2 SYDVKM. CDR3 nucleotides: TGTGCCAGCAGGGCCGGACAGACGAACACTGAAGCTTTCTTT. Amino acids: CASRAGQTNTEAFF.

In its sample, this clone was seen once. The rearrangement uses TRBV4-1 and TRBJ1-2; a possible D gene is TRBD1 (6 bases). Trimming removed 1 base at V and 2 bases at J, with 14 bases between. CDR3 length: 16 amino acids. Germline values: CDR1 MGHRA, CDR2 YSYEKL. CDR3 DNA: TGCGCCAGCAGCCAAGTCAAGGGGGGCCCAAACTATGGCTACACCTTC. Translation: CASSQVKGGPNYGYTF.

The rearrangement uses TRBV10-1 and TRBJ1-5; D not resolved. In germline, CDR1 is WNHNN, CDR2 SYGVQD (reference sequence). V lost 6 bases to trimming and J lost 0 bases, with 12 bases between them. CDR3 size: 15 residues. CDR3 in DNA: TGCGCCAGCAGCCGAGCCGGGGATAGCAATCAGCCCCAGCATTTT. This codes for CASSRAGDSNQPQHF.

The V call is TRBV28, the J call TRBJ2-7; 9 nucleotides align to TRBD1. J was trimmed by 6 bases and V by 5 bases; bases with no gene match: 8. The CDR3 is 14 residues long. Germline V gene sequence: CDR1 MDHEN, CDR2 SYDVKM. The chain's CDR3 is CASSPSGTGSEQYF. DNA for the CDR3: TGTGCCAGCAGTCCATCTGGGACAGGGAGCGAGCAGTACTTC.

The chain has TRBV5-1 and TRBJ1-1; possible D gene TRBD1, 6 bases. This CDR3 contains 13 residues. Germline V gene lookup returns CDR1 SGHRS and CDR2 YFSETQ. With 2 bases removed from V and 5 bases from J, the gap between germline ends came to 10 bases. The CDR3: CASSFRGGTEAFF. The CDR3 bases are TGCGCCAGCAGCTTCAGGGGAGGGACTGAAGCTTTCTTT.

This rearrangement joins TRBV10-2 to TRBJ2-7; 8 nucleotides match TRBD1. Germline CDR1 and CDR2: WSHSY and SAAADI. The ends lost 6 bases at V and 5 bases at J; junction bases unmatched: 3. This CDR3 region has 12 residues. CDR3 DNA: TGCGCCAGCAGGGACAGGGTCCACGAGCAGTACTTC. Translated: CASRDRVHEQYF.

The chain recombines TRBV10-2 with TRBJ2-3; D is uncertain. The V end lost 1 base, the J end lost 2 bases, and 10 bases lay between the germline ends. This CDR3 has 15 amino acids. From germline, CDR1 is WSHSY and CDR2 SAAADI. This CDR3 is CASSEWIGSTDTQYF. Here the CDR3 DNA reads TGCGCCAGCAGTGAGTGGATCGGCTCCACAGATACGCAGTATTTT.

Comments on this clone: Only one base separates this from a far larger clonotype, so it likely reflects a read error. This sequence joins TRBV5-6 and TRBJ1-1, with TRBD1 as a possible D gene (5 bases). The CDR3 has 14 amino acids. Per germline, CDR1 SGHDT and CDR2 YYEEEE. The CDR3 sequence: CAGSLGGMNTEAFF. Here the CDR3 DNA reads TGTGCCGGCAGCTTGGGGGGAATGAACACTGAAGCTTTCTTT.

The chain links TRBV6-5 to TRBJ2-3; 10 bases align to TRBD2. Per the germline V gene, CDR1 is MNHEY and CDR2 is SVGAGI. Trimming cost V 5 bases and J 4 bases; bases outside gene matches: 3. There are 14 residues in the CDR3. CDR3 residues: CASSASGSADTQYF. CDR3 sequence (DNA): TGTGCCAGCAGTGCTAGCGGGAGCGCAGATACGCAGTATTTT.

In DNA form, the CDR3 reads TGTGCCAGCAGCGTAGCCCTTACGGGGGCCCAAGAGACCCAGTACTTC. Translation gives CASSVALTGAQETQYF. The rearrangement uses TRBV9 and TRBJ2-5; D might be TRBD1 or TRBD2, each matching 6 bases. The V gene lost 0 bases and the J gene lost 1 base, with 13 bases spanning the gap. This CDR3 is built from 16 residues. Germline V CDR1 and CDR2: SGDLS, YYNGEE.

The rearrangement links TRBV9 to TRBJ2-3, with 14 bases that match TRBD2. Germline CDR1 is SGDLS and CDR2 is YYNGEE. The CDR3 spans 16 residues. V lost 3 bases to trimming and J lost 6 bases; unmatched junction nucleotides: 6. The CDR3: CASSGLAGGPGDTQYF. CDR3 sequence (DNA): TGTGCCAGCAGCGGACTAGCGGGAGGGCCGGGGGATACGCAGTATTTT.

The chain combines TRBV7-7 with TRBJ2-1; the match to TRBD1 covers 9 bases. Germline V gives CDR1 SSHAT, CDR2 FNYEAQ (reference sequence). The CDR3 is 14 residues long. With 1 base clipped from V and 5 bases from J, the junction kept 0 bases outside the gene matches. The CDR3 reads CASSLGTGDNEQFF. The CDR3 DNA reads as TGTGCCAGCAGCTTAGGGACAGGGGACAATGAGCAGTTCTTC. Full variable domain (outside the CDR3, taken from reference TRBV7-7 and TRBJ2-1): GAGVSQSPRYKVTKRGQDVTLRCDPISSHATLYWYQQALGQGPEFLTYFNYEAQPDKSGLPSDRFSAERPEGSISTLTIQRTEQRDSAMYRCASSLGTGDNEQFFGPGTRLTVL.

The chain combines TRBV19 with TRBJ1-1, with a tentative D call TRBD1 (5 bases). The CDR3 loop spans 14 amino acids. With 2 bases removed from V and 4 bases from J, the gap between germline ends came to 11 bases. Germline loops: CDR1 LNHDA, CDR2 SQIVND (reference sequence). CDR3 loop: CASSIKGVVTEAFF. CDR3 nucleotide sequence: TGTGCCAGTAGTATAAAAGGGGTCGTCACTGAAGCTTTCTTT.

The gene calls are TRBV10-2 and TRBJ2-7; D gene unclear. The CDR3 sequence is 10 residues long. With 7 bases removed from V and 3 bases from J, the gap between germline ends came to 4 bases. CDR1 and CDR2 from the germline V gene are WSHSY and SAAADI. The CDR3 loop is CASNNYEQYF. In nucleotides, the CDR3 is TGCGCCAGCAATAACTACGAGCAGTACTTC.

This clone appeared once. J is TRBJ2-1 and V is TRBV7-2, with D perhaps given as TRBD1 or TRBD2 (5 bases each). Germline V gene lookup returns CDR1 SGHTA and CDR2 FQGNSA. V gave up 2 bases and J gave up 10 bases, with 15 bases separating them. The CDR3 runs 14 residues. The CDR3 DNA is TGTGCCAGCAGCTTAACGGGGCCCACAGAGGAGCAGTTCTTC. Translated: CASSLTGPTEEQFF.

V gene TRBV7-9 combines with J gene TRBJ2-7, with 12 bases matching TRBD2. Germline CDR1 and CDR2: SEHNR and FQNEAQ (reference sequence). The J segment lost 5 bases and the V segment lost 5 bases, leaving 7 bases of the junction unmatched. This CDR3 region has 15 residues. The CDR3 region is CASSGPTSGRNEQYF. CDR3 nucleotide sequence: TGTGCCAGCAGCGGCCCCACTAGCGGGAGGAACGAGCAGTACTTC. Supplemented by reference TRBV7-9 and TRBJ2-7, the full variable domain reads DTGVSQNPRHKITKRGQNVTFRCDPISEHNRLYWYRQTLGQGPEFLTYFQNEAQLEKSRLLSDRFSAERPKGSFSTLEIQRTEQGDSAMYLCASSGPTSGRNEQYFGPGTRLTVT.

This chain connects TRBV2 to TRBJ1-2; tentative D call: TRBD1 (5 bases). Between the trimmed V and J ends, which lost 1 base and 8 bases, there was a span of 11 bases. Germline V gene lookup returns CDR1 SNHLY and CDR2 FYNNEI. The CDR3 spans 13 residues. CDR3 nucleotides: TGTGCCAGCAGTGAAGGGGACCTTCCAGGCTACACCTTC. It specifies CASSEGDLPGYTF.